This TCR beta chain came from a study of T cell repertoires in cytomegalovirus infection. The study, taken as a whole, reports: CMV-specific TCR beta clonotypes restricted by HLA-C dominated the ex vivo response.

This clonotype was detected many times. Its specificity is unknown. TCRdb processed the reads anew with MiXCR; each CDR3 protein has one entry. In the table there are fewer than 550,000 distinct CDR3 sequences, 15% to 20% of which are singletons. Looked up from germline, CDR1 is SEHNR and CDR2 is FQNEAQ (reference sequence). The V end was cut by 5 bases, the J end by 2 bases, with 16 bases between. CDR3 length: 15 amino acids. The gene calls are TRBV7-9 and TRBJ2-7; the D gene is possibly TRBD1 (6 bases). The sequenced sample was CD8+ T cells from PBMCs. The TCR sequence derives from a human donor in good health (CMV status not recorded). Some clones in this sample may be carry-over from other donors' samples. CDR3 sequence reads: CASSPRQDDTYEQYF. DNA for the CDR3: TGTGCCAGCAGCCCGCGACAGGACGACACCTACGAGCAGTACTTC.